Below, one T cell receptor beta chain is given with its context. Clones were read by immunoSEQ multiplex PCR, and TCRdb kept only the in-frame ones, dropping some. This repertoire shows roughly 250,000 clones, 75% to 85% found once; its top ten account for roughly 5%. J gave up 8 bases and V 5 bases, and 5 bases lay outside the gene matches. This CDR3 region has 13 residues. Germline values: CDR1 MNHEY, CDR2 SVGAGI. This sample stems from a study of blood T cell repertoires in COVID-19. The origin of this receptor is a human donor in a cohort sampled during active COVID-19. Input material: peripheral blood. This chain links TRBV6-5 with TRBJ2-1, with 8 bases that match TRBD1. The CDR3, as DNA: TGTGCCAGCAGTCTAGGGACAGGCGATGAGCAGTTCTTC. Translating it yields CASSLGTGDEQFF.